This entry describes one TCR beta chain. This record belongs to a study of shared clonotypes between healthy human individuals. Naive CD8 populations comprised CD45RO-negative cells positively selected for CCR7, excluding terminally differentiated effector memory CD45RA+ cells. All the donors were Caucasian adults who lived in Nashville, Tennessee. Some clones are missing from TCRdb's copy, which holds only in-frame ones; the method was immunoSEQ multiplex PCR. The table shows about 2.1 million clones, with around 93% occurring only once. V was pared by 3 bases and J by 4 bases, with 7 bases of the junction left unmatched. The CDR3 loop spans 15 amino acids. Germline V gene sequence: CDR1 SGDLS, CDR2 YYNGEE.

Specimen: naive CD8+ T cells from PBMCs. The receptor was isolated from a man aged 18 to 29 in good health. Some clones in this sample may be carry-over from other donors' samples. The chain employs TRBV9 and TRBJ1-3, with 7 bases matching TRBD1. CDR3 sequence (DNA): TGTGCCAGCAGCGACAAGACAGGGTTCGGAAACACCATATATTTT. Translation gives CASSDKTGFGNTIYF.